Presented here are 10 T cell receptor beta chains from one specimen sequenced in a study of CD4 T cells in relation to SARS-CoV-2 and coronaviruses. Before the COVID-19 pandemic, during about 2011-2019, CD4+ T cells were taken from unexposed donors. Isolation of CD4+ T cells took place after roughly nine days in culture. Their specific antigens are unknown. Profiled with immunoSEQ multiplex PCR; TCRdb holds only in-frame clones, not every one. The sample holds about 23,000 clones, about 70% seen once. The sample taken for sequencing was CD4+ T cells from PBMCs, cultured in vitro. These receptors all come from a human donor in good health.

This clone ranks as large. The gene calls are TRBV2 and TRBJ1-1; TRBD1 is a possible D gene (5 bases). This CDR3 has 14 amino acids. V gave up 8 bases and J gave up 0 bases, with 13 bases separating them. Germline CDR1 SNHLY, CDR2 FYNNEI. The CDR3 DNA sequence: TGTGCCAGCTCCCGAGGGGTTTTGAACACTGAAGCTTTCTTT. It is translated as CASSRGVLNTEAFF.

The chain joins TRBV9 to TRBJ1-3; TRBD1 matches at 9 bases. V dropped 0 bases and J dropped 4; count of bases not matched to a gene: 8. This CDR3 has 17 amino acids. CDR1 is SGDLS, CDR2 YYNGEE, per germline. The CDR3 coding sequence is TGTGCCAGCAGCGTAGGACCGACAGGGGGAGGCGGAAACACCATATATTTT. Its protein is CASSVGPTGGGGNTIYF.

The genes are TRBV7-8 and TRBJ1-1; D not certain. V lost 1 base and J 6 bases, leaving 15 bases between the germline ends. Germline CDR1 and CDR2: SGHVS and FQNEAQ. This CDR3 is built from 15 residues. The CDR3 DNA sequence: TGTGCCAGCAGCTTAGACGAACGAAGGTTGTCTGAAGCTTTCTTT. Translation gives CASSLDERRLSEAFF.

The rearrangement links TRBV12-5 to TRBJ2-5; D is ambiguous. Between the trimmed V and J ends, which lost 0 bases and 5 bases, there was a span of 13 bases. This CDR3 comprises 15 residues. Germline V gene lookup returns CDR1 LGHNT and CDR2 FRNRAP. The CDR3 is CASGLVTGFQETQYF. The CDR3 DNA is TGTGCTAGTGGTTTGGTTACTGGGTTCCAGGAGACCCAGTACTTC.

The chain uses TRBV5-4 and TRBJ1-3; TRBD1 is a possible D gene (5 bases). This CDR3 has 15 amino acids. Germline V gene data show CDR1 as SGHNT and CDR2 as YYREEE (reference sequence). V was pared by 4 bases and J by 3 bases, with 14 bases between. This CDR3 is CASSPSGVLGNTIYF. The CDR3 DNA is TGTGCCAGCAGCCCGTCGGGGGTACTTGGAAACACCATATATTTT.

The rearrangement links TRBV7-7 to TRBJ2-1, with TRBD1 matching 9 bases. Germline CDR1 and CDR2: SSHAT and FNYEAQ (reference sequence). J was trimmed by 7 bases and V by 4 bases; bases with no gene match: 11. This CDR3 spans 16 amino acids. The CDR3 loop reads CASSSEGQGIGNEQFF. CDR3 coding DNA: TGTGCCAGCAGCTCAGAGGGACAGGGAATCGGGAATGAGCAGTTCTTC.

The chain couples TRBV6-5 to TRBJ1-3; D may be TRBD1 (5 bases). V lost 2 bases and J 1 base, leaving 12 bases between the germline ends. Germline V gene lookup returns CDR1 MNHEY and CDR2 SVGAGI. There are 16 residues in the CDR3. The CDR3 nucleotides are TGTGCCAGCAGTTACGATGGGGGTTCTTCTGGAAACACCATATATTTT. Encoded protein: CASSYDGGSSGNTIYF.

V usage is TRBV6-2 or TRBV6-3 and J usage is TRBJ1-5; 8 nucleotides agree with TRBD1. This CDR3 contains 15 residues. Trimming cost V 5 bases and J 4 bases; bases outside gene matches: 7. Per the germline V gene, CDR1 is MNHEY and CDR2 is SVGEGT. CDR3 sequence reads: CASSHAGTGNQPQHF. For the CDR3, the DNA is TGTGCCAGCAGTCACGCTGGGACAGGTAATCAGCCCCAGCATTTT.

This clone was seen just once. This chain joins TRBV4-3 and TRBJ2-2, with D uncertain. This CDR3 has 14 residues. CDR1 and CDR2 from the germline V gene are LGHNA and YSLEER. V lost 0 bases to trimming and J lost 7 bases, with 9 bases between them. The CDR3 is CASSQEDGVGELFF. The CDR3 coding sequence is TGCGCCAGCAGCCAAGAGGACGGTGTCGGGGAGCTGTTTTTT.

The table lists this clone with a count of one. The chain has TRBV6-6 and TRBJ2-6; D is unresolved. There are 16 residues in the CDR3. CDR1 and CDR2 (germline): MNHNY, SVGAGI (reference sequence). V lost 6 bases, J lost 0 bases, and 12 bases lay in between. The CDR3 spells CASSHLTPSGANVLTF. The DNA for the CDR3 is TGTGCCAGCAGCCACCTAACCCCCTCTGGGGCCAACGTCCTGACTTTC.